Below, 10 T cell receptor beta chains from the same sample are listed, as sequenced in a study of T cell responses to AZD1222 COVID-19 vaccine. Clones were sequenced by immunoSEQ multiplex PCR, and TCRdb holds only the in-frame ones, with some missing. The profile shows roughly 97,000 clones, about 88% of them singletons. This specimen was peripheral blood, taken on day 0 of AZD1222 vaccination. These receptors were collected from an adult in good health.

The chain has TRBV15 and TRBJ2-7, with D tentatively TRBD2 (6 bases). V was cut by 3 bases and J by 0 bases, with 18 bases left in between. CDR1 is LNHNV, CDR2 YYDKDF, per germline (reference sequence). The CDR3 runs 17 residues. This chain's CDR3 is CATSRGGSGRVSYEQYF. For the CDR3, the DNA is TGTGCCACCAGCAGGGGGGGTTCGGGGAGAGTCTCCTACGAGCAGTACTTC.

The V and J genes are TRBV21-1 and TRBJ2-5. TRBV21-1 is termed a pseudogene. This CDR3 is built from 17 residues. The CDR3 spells CASSKGIRPPLGETQYF. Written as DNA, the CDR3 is TGTGCCAGCAGCAAAGGCATCAGACCGCCATTGGGGGAGACCCAGTACTTC.

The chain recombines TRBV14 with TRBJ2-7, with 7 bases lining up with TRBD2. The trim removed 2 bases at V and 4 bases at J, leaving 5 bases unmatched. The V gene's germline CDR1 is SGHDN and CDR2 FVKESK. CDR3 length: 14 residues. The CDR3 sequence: CASSQSGGGYEQYF. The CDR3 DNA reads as TGTGCCAGCAGCCAATCTGGGGGGGGGTACGAGCAGTACTTC.

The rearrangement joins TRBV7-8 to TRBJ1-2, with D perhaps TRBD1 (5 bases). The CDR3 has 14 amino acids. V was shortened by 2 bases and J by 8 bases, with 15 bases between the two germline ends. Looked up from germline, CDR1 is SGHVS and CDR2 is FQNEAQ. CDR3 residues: CASSLSGGEVGYTF. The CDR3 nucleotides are TGTGCCAGCAGCTTATCAGGAGGGGAGGTGGGCTACACCTTC.

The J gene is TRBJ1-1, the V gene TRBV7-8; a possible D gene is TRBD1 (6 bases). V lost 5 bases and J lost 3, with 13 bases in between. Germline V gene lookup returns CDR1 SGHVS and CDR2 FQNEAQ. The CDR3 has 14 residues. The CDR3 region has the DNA TGTGCCAGCAGCAAACAGGGATGGGACACTGAAGCTTTCTTT. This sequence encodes CASSKQGWDTEAFF.

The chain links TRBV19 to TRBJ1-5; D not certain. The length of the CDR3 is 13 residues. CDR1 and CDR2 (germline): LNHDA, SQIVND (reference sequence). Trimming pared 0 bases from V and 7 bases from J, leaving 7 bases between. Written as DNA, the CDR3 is TGTGCCAGTAGTATAGAGGGTTTGCAGCCCCAGCATTTT. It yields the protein CASSIEGLQPQHF.

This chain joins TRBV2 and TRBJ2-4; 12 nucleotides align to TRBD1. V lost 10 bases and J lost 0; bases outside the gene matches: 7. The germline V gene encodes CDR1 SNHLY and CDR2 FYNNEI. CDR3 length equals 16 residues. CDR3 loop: CAKTGTGGLAKNIQYF. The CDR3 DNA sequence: TGTGCCAAGACCGGGACAGGGGGCCTAGCCAAAAACATTCAGTACTTC.

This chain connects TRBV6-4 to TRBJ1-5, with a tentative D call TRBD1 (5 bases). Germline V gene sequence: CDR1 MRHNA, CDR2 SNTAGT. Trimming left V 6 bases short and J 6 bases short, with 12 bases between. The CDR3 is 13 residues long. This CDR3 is CASSREVGQPQHF. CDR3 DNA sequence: TGTGCCAGCAGCAGGGAAGTCGGTCAGCCCCAGCATTTT.

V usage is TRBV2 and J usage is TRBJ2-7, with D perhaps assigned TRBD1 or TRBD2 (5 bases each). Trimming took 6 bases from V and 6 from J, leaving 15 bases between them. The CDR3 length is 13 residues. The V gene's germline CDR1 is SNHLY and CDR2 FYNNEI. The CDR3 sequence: CASRDGTVLEQYF. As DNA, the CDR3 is TGTGCCAGCAGGGACGGGACCGTCCTCGAGCAGTACTTC.

CDR3 residues: CASSEARGKKGGYTF. DNA of the CDR3: TGTGCCAGCAGTGAAGCGAGAGGGAAGAAAGGAGGCTACACCTTC. The J gene is TRBJ1-2, the V gene TRBV2; D gene ambiguous. Germline V gives CDR1 SNHLY, CDR2 FYNNEI. This CDR3 is 15 amino acids long. Trimming removed 0 bases from V and 8 bases from J, with 16 bases in between.